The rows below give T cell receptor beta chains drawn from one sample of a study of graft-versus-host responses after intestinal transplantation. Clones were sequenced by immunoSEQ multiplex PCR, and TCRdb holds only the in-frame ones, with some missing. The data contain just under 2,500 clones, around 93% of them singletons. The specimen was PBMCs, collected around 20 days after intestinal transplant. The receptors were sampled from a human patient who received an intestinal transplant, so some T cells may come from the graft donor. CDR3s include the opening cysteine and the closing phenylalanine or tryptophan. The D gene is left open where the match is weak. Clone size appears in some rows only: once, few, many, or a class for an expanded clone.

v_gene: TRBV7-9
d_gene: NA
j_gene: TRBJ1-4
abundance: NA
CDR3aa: CASSFLTATNEKLFF
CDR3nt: TGTGCCAGCAGCTTTCTGACAGCAACTAATGAAAAACTGTTTTTT

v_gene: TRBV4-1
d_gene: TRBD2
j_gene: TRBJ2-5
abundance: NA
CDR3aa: CASSPLATGGETQYF
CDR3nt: TGCGCCAGCAGCCCACTCGCCACGGGGGGTGAGACCCAGTACTTC

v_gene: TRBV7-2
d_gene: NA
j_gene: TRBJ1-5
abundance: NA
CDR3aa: CASSFKGNQPQHF
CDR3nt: TGTGCCAGCAGCTTCAAGGGGAACCAGCCCCAGCATTTT

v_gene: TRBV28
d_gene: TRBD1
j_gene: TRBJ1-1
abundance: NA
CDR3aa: CASSAPGQGRLTEAFF
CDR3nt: TGTGCCAGCAGTGCCCCGGGACAGGGGCGGTTGACTGAAGCTTTCTTT

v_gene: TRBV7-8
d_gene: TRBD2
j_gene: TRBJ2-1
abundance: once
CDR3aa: CASSSILLAVSYNEQFF
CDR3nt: TGTGCCAGCAGCTCAATCCTCCTAGCGGTCTCCTACAATGAGCAGTTCTTC

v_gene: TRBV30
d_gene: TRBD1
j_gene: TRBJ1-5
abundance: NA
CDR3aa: CAWSTTGVGQPQHF
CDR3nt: TGTGCCTGGAGCACCACAGGGGTTGGTCAGCCCCAGCATTTT

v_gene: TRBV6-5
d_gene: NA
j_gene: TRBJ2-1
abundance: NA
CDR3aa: CASSYPGGEQFF
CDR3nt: TGTGCCAGCAGTTACCCCGGAGGCGAGCAGTTCTTC

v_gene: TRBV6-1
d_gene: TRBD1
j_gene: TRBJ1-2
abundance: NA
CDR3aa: CASSEGGGAYYGYTF
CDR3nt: TGTGCCAGCAGTGAAGGAGGGGGCGCATACTATGGCTACACCTTC

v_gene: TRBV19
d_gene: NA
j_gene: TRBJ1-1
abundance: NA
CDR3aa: CASSIIKNTEAFF
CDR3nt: TGTGCCAGTAGTATTATAAAGAACACTGAAGCTTTCTTT

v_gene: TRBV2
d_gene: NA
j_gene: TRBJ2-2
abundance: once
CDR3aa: CASNQGIAGELFF
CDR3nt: TGTGCCAGCAATCAGGGGATCGCCGGGGAGCTGTTTTTT

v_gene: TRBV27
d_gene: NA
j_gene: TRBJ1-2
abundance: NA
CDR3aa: CASTISPLGARGYTF
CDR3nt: TGTGCCAGCACGATTTCCCCCCTGGGGGCGCGGGGCTACACCTTC

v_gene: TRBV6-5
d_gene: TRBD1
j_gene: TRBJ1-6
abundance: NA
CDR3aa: CASSPGQGNSPLHF
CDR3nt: TGTGCCAGCAGTCCGGGACAGGGGAATTCACCCCTCCACTTT

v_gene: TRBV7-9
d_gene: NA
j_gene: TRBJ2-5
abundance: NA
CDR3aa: CASSFQGRETQYF
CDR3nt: TGTGCCAGCAGCTTCCAGGGTCGAGAGACCCAGTACTTC

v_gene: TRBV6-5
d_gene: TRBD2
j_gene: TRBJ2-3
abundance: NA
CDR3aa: CASSSSGGDGDTQYF
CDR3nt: TGTGCCAGCAGTAGCTCCGGGGGGGATGGAGATACGCAGTATTTT

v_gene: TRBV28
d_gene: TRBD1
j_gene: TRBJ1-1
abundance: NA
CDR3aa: CASSLVTMGQGGAFF
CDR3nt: TGTGCCAGCAGTTTAGTTACCATGGGACAGGGAGGGGCTTTCTTT

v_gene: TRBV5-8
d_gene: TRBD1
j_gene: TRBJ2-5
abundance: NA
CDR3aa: CASSLGNRGYDQETQYF
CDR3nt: TGTGCCAGCAGCTTGGGGAACAGGGGGTACGACCAAGAGACCCAGTACTTC

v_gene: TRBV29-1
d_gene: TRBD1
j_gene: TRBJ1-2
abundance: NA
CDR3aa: CSVSTGDYGYTF
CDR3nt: TGCAGCGTATCGACAGGGGACTATGGCTACACCTTC

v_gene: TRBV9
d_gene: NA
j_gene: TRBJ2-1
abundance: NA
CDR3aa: CASTEIDSLTPNEQFF
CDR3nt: TGTGCCAGCACCGAGATAGACTCCCTGACTCCCAATGAGCAGTTCTTC

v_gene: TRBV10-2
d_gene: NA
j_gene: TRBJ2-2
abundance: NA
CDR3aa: CASSPILTGELFF
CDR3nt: TGCGCCAGCAGCCCGATACTCACCGGGGAGCTGTTTTTT

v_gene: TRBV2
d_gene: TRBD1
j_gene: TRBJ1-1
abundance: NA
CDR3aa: CASRLTGYTTEAFF
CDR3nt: TGTGCCAGCAGATTGACAGGGTACACCACTGAAGCTTTCTTT

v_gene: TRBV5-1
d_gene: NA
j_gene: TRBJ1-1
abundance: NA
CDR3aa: CASSFGQATTTEAFF
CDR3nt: TGCGCCAGCAGTTTTGGCCAGGCGACAACAACTGAAGCTTTCTTT

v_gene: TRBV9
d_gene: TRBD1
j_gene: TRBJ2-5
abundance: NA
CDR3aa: CASSVEDNRGRGETQYF
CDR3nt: TGTGCCAGCAGCGTAGAAGACAACAGGGGGCGGGGAGAGACCCAGTACTTC

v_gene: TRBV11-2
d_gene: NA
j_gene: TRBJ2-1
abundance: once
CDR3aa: CASSLTLVASNEQFF
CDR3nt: TGTGCCAGCAGCTTAACACTAGTGGCGTCCAATGAGCAGTTCTTC

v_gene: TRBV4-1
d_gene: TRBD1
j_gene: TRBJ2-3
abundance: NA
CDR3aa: CASSLIPGQVTDTQYF
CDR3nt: TGCGCCAGCAGCCTCATCCCGGGACAGGTCACAGATACGCAGTATTTT

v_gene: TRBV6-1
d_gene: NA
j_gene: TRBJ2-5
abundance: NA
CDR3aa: CASSEGGRLVQETQYF
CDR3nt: TGTGCCAGCAGTGAAGGGGGGCGTTTGGTGCAAGAGACCCAGTACTTC

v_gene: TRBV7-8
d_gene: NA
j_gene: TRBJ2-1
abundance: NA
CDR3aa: CASSLQVPGNEQFF
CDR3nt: TGTGCCAGCAGCCTACAGGTTCCAGGCAATGAGCAGTTCTTC

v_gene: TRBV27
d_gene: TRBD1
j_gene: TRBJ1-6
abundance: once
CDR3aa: CASSSGQASPKSPLHF
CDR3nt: TGTGCCAGCAGTTCGGGACAGGCCTCCCCGAAATCACCCCTCCACTTT

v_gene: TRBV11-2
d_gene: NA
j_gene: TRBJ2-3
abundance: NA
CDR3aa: CASSSYTDTQYF
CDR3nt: TGTGCCAGCAGCTCCTACACAGATACGCAGTATTTT

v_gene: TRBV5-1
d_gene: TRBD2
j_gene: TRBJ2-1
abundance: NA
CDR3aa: CASSLEGQRLAGINNEQFF
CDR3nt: TGCGCCAGCAGCTTGGAAGGACAGAGACTAGCGGGTATCAACAATGAGCAGTTCTTC

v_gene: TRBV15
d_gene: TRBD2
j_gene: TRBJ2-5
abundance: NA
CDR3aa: CATAGLGGGSEQETQYF
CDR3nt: TGTGCCACCGCTGGCCTTGGCGGGGGATCGGAACAAGAGACCCAGTACTTC

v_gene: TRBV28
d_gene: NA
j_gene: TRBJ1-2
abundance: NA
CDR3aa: CASSTFDSSPYGYTF
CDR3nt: TGTGCCAGCAGTACCTTCGACAGCTCGCCCTATGGCTACACCTTC

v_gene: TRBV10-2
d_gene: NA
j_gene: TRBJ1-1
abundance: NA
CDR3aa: CASQDRINTEAFF
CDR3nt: TGCGCCAGCCAAGACAGGATCAACACTGAAGCTTTCTTT